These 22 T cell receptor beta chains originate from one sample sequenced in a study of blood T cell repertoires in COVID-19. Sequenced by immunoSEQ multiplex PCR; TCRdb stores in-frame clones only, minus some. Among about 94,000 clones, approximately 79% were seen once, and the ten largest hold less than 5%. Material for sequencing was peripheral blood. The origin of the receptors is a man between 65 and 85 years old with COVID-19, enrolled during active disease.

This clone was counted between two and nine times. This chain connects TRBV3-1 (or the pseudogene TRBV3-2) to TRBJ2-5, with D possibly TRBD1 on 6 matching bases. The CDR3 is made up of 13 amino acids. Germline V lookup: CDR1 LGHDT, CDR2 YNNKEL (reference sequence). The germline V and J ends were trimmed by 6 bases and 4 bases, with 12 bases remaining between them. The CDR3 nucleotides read TGTGCCAGCAGGATCAGGGGAGCAGAGACCCAGTACTTC. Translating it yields CASRIRGAETQYF.

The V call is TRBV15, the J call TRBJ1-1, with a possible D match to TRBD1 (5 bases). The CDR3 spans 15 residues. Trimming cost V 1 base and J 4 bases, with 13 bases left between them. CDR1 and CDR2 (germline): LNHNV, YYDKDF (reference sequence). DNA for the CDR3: TGTGCCACCAGCAGAGGGGGCGCGGGGAGCACTGAAGCTTTCTTT. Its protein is CATSRGGAGSTEAFF.

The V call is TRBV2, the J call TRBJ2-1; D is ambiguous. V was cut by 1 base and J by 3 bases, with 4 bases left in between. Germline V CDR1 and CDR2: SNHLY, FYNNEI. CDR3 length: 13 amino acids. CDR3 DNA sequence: TGTGCCAGCAGTGAAGGAGTCTACAATGAGCAGTTCTTC. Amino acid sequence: CASSEGVYNEQFF.

The CDR3 DNA follows: TGTGCCACCAGTGATCCGATCAGCTACGAGCAGTACTTC. This encodes CATSDPISYEQYF. The chain has TRBV24-1 and TRBJ2-7; D not resolved. The CDR3 runs 13 residues. Germline V gene sequence: CDR1 KGHDR, CDR2 SFDVKD. V was trimmed by 3 bases and J by 3 bases, leaving 8 bases between them.

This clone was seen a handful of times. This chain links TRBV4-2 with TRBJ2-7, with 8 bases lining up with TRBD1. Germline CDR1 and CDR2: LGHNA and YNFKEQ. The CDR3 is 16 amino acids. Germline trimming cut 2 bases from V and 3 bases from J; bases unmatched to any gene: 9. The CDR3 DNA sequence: TGTGCCAGCAGCCAATCGGTCGGGACAGGAGGCTACGAGCAGTACTTC. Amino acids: CASSQSVGTGGYEQYF.

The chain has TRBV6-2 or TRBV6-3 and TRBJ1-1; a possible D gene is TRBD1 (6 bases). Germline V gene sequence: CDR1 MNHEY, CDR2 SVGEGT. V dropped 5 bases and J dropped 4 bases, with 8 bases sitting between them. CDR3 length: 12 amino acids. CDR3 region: CASSTGTTEAFF. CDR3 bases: TGTGCCAGCAGTACAGGGACCACTGAAGCTTTCTTT.

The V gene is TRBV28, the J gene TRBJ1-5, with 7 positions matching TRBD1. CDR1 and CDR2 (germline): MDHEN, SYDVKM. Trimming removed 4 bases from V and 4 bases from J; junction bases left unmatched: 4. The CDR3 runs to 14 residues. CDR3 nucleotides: TGTGCCAGCAGTTCGGGACAGATAAATCAGCCCCAGCATTTT. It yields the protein CASSSGQINQPQHF.

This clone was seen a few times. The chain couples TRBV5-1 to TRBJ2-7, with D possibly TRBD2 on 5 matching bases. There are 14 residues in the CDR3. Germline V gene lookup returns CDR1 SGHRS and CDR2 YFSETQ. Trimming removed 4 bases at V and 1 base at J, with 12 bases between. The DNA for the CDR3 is TGCGCCAGCAGCCAAAGGACTCCTTCCTACGAGCAGTACTTC. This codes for CASSQRTPSYEQYF.

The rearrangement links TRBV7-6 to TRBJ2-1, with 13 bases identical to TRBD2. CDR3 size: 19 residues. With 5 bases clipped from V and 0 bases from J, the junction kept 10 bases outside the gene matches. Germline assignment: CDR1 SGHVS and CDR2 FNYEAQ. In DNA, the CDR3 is TGTGCCAGCAGCACAGAACGGACTAGCGGGAGTCTCTCCTACAATGAGCAGTTCTTC. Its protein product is CASSTERTSGSLSYNEQFF. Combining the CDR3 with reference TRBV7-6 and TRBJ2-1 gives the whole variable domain GAGVSQSPRYKVTKRGQDVALRCDPISGHVSLYWYRQALGQGPEFLTYFNYEAQQDKSGLPNDRFSAERPEGSISTLTIQRTEQRDSAMYRCASSTERTSGSLSYNEQFFGPGTRLTVL.

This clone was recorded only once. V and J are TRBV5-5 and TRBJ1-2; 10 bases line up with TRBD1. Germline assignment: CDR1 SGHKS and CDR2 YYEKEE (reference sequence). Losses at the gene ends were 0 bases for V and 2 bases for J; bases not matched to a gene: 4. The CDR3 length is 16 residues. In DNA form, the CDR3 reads TGTGCCAGCAGCTTGGGGGTGGGACAGGGGAACTATGGCTACACCTTC. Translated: CASSLGVGQGNYGYTF.

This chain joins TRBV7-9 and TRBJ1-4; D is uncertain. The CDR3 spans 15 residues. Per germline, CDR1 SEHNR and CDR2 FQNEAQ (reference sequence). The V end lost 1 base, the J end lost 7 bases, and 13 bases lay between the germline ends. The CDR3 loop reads CASSLVEGFGEKLFF. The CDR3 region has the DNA TGTGCCAGCAGCTTAGTGGAGGGCTTCGGTGAAAAACTGTTTTTT.

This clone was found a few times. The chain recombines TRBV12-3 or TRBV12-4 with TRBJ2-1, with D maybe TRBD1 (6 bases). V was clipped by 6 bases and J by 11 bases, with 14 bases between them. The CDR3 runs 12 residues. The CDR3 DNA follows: TGTGCCAGCAGACCGAACAGGGCCCAGCAGTTCTTC. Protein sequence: CASRPNRAQQFF.

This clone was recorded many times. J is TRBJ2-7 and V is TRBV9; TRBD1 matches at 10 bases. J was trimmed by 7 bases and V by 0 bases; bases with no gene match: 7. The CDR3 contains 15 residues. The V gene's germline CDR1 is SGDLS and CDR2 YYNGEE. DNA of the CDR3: TGTGCCAGCAGCGTAGCGGGGACAGGGGTCGGAGAGCAGTACTTC. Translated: CASSVAGTGVGEQYF.

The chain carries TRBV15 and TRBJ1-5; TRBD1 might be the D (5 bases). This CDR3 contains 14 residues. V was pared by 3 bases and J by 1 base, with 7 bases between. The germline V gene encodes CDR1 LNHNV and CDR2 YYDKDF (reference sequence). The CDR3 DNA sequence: TGTGCCACCAGCAGGGGGCAGAGCAATCAGCCCCAGCATTTT. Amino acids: CATSRGQSNQPQHF.

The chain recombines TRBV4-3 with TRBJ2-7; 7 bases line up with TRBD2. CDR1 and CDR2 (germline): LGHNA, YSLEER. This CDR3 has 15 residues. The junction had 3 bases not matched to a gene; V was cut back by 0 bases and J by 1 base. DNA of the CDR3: TGCGCCAGCAGCCAAGAAGCGGGGATTTCCTACGAGCAGTACTTC. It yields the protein CASSQEAGISYEQYF.

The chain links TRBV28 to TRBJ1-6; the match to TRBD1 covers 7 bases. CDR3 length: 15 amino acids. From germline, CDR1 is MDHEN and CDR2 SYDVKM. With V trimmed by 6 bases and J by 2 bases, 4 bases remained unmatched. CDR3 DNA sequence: TGTGCCAGCAGGGGGACAGCCCCCTATAATTCACCCCTCCACTTT. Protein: CASRGTAPYNSPLHF.

CDR3 nucleotides: TGTGCCACACACACTAGCTTCCTCGGGGAGCTGTTTTTT. As protein: CATHTSFLGELFF. The chain couples TRBV28 to TRBJ2-2, with D possibly matching TRBD2 (6 bases). V was cut by 10 bases and J by 7 bases, with 16 bases left in between. Germline V gene sequence: CDR1 MDHEN, CDR2 SYDVKM. This CDR3 region has 13 residues.

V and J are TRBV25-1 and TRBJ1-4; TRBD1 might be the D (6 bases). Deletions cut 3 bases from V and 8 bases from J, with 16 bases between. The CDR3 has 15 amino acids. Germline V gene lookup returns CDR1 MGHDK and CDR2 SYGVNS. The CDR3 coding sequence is TGTGCCAGCAGTGATCGCGGGGGCCTTGGGGAAAAACTGTTTTTT. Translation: CASSDRGGLGEKLFF.

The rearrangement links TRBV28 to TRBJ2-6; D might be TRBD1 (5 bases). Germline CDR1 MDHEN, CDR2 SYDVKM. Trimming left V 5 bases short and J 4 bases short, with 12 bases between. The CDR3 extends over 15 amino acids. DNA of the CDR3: TGTGCCAGCAGTCCCCAGGGCATGGGGGCCAACGTCCTGACTTTC. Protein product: CASSPQGMGANVLTF.

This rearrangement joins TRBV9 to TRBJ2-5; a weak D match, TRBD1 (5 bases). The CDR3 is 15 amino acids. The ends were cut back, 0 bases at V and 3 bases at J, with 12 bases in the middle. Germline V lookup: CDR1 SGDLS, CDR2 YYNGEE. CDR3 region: CASSVATGREETQYF. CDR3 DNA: TGTGCCAGCAGCGTAGCTACGGGCAGGGAAGAGACCCAGTACTTC.

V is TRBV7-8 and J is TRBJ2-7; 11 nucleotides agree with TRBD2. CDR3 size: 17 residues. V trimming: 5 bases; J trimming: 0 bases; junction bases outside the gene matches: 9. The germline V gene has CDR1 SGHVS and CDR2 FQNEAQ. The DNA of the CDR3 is TGTGCCAGCAGCCCAGAGGGGACTAGCGGCAGCTCCTACGAGCAGTACTTC. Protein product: CASSPEGTSGSSYEQYF.

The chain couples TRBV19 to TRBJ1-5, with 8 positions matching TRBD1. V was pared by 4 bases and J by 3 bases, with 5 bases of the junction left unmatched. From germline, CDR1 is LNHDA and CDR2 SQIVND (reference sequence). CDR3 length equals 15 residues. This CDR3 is CASSKWTGNNQPQHF. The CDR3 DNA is TGTGCCAGTAGTAAGTGGACAGGGAACAATCAGCCCCAGCATTTT.